The present entry profiles one TCR beta chain with its context. Its antigen is not yet known. No quality values exist for individual bases; no much larger clone is one base distant. CDR1 and CDR2 were assigned from the germline V gene as SQVTM and ANQGSEA. Between the V and J ends, shortened by 6 bases and 6 bases respectively, the junction contains 5 bases. The CDR3 runs 10 amino acids, cysteine and phenylalanine included. The entry retains the CDR3 DNA only, 30 bases that are in frame from base 1. The immunoSEQ Assay, a bias-controlled multiplex PCR, was used to amplify TCRbeta CDR3 regions from genomic DNA. In the authors' own workflow: The number of nucleated cells in each sample was estimated from the amplification of reference gene primers within the assay. Sequence reads were collapsed and filtered to measure the absolute abundance of every unique TCRbeta CDR3 rearrangement. For each sample, productive Simpson clonality was calculated as the square root of Simpson's diversity index across productive rearrangements. Held by TCRdb, this immuneACCESS table contains in-frame sequences only and omits some clones. Under half of the omission traces to an unresolved V gene where checked; the cause of the rest is unknown. That table supplies the V and J calls and clone size; D and trimming were determined from the DNA. In all, the sample holds about 130,000 clones, and around 88% of those were seen once. The top ten clonotypes cover about 18% of the sample.

This entry belongs to a study of blood T cell repertoires in COVID-19 (dated by TCRdb to 2019 to 2021). Concerning the study at large: Collaborator samples came from the United States, Italy and Spain and covered acute and convalescent phases of COVID-19. The prospective study material was composed of cDNA or gDNA derived from T cells, B-cell-depleted T cells, or PBMCs. Deeply sampled blood TCRbeta repertoires from subjects exposed to, actively infected with, or recovered from COVID-19 were included in the dataset. The repertoires were released in a freely available public database intended as a resource for research on the immune response to SARS-CoV-2. The samples were drawn from the first 160 participants of the ongoing ImmuneRACE study and from under 1,500 subjects provided by 6 global collaborators. A de-identified subject ID, COVID-19 status, age in years and sex were almost always included in the sample metadata. HLA class I and class II types, where available, came from metadata supplied by the sample provider rather than from assay-based typing.

Another Seattle source contributed samples from volunteer blood donors who had recovered from COVID-19. Whole blood was collected in K2EDTA tubes by collaborating institutions according to the institutions' own protocols. Collaborator samples were shipped for TCRbeta analysis as frozen whole blood, isolated PBMCs, or DNA extracted from either sample type. Overall results and qualifications from the work: How much clinical and demographic metadata was included differed by source and by participant, and the metadata was provided uncurated.

The source material was peripheral blood. The receptor's source is a woman aged 45 to 65 who had recovered from COVID-19. The receptor chain draws on TRBV29-1 and TRBJ2-2; a tentative D match to TRBD2 spans 5 bases. CDR3 sequence: CSVRAGELFF. Read as DNA, the sequence is TGCAGCGTGAGGGCCGGGGAGCTGTTTTTT.